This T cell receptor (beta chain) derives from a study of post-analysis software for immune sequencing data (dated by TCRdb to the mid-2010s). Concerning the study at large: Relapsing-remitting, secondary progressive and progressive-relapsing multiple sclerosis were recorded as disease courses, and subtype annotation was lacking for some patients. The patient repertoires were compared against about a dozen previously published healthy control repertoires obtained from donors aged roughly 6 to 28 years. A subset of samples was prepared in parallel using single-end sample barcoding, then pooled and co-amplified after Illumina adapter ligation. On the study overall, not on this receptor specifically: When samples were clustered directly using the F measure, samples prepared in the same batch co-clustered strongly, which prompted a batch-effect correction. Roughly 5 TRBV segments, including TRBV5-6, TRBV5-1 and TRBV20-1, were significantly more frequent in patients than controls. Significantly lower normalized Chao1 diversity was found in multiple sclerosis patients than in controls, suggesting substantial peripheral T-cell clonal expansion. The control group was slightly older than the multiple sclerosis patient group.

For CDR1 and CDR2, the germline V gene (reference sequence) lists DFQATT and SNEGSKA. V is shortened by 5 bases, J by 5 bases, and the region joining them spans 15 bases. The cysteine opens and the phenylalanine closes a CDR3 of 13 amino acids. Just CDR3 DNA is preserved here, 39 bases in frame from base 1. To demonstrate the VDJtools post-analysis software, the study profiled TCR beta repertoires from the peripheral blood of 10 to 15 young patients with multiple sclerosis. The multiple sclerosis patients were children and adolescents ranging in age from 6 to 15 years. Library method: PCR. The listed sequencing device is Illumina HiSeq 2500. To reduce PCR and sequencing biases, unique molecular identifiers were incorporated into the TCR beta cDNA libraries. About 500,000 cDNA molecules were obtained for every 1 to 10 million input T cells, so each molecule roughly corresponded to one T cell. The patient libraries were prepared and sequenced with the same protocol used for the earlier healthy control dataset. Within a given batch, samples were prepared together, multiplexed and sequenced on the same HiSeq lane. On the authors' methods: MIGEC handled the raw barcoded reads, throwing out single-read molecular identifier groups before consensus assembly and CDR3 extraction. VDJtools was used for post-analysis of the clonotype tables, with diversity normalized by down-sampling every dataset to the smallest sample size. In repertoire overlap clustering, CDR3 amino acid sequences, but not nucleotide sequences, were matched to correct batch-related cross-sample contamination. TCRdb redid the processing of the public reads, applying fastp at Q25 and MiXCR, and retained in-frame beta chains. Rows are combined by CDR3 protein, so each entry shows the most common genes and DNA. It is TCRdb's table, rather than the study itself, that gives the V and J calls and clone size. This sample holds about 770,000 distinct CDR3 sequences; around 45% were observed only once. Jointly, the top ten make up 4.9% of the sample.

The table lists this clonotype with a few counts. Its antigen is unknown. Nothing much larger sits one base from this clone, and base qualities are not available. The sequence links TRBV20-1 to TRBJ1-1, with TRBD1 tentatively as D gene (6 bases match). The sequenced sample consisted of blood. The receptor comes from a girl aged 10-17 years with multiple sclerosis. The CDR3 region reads CSARAGGRTEAFF. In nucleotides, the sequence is TGCAGTGCTCGGGCGGGGGGGCGGACTGAAGCTTTCTTT.